What follows describes a single T cell receptor (beta chain). The antigen is not known. The length of the CDR3 is 15 residues. Germline loops: CDR1 SGHRS, CDR2 YFSETQ. The trim removed 1 base at V and 1 base at J, leaving 2 bases unmatched. TCRdb keeps only in-frame clones here, not all; method: immunoSEQ multiplex PCR. This table holds hundreds of thousands of clones, about 88% found once. This record belongs to a study of cytomegalovirus exposure and HLA in healthy donors. Regarding the study as a whole: In vitro confirmation showed three CMV-associated chains to be CMV antigen specific.

Sequencing was carried out using PBMCs. This rearrangement joins TRBV5-1 to TRBJ1-1; TRBD1 matches 9 bases. The sequence derives from a man aged 18 to 35 in good health and CMV-seropositive. The CDR3: CASSLLQGANTEAFF. In DNA form, the CDR3 reads TGCGCCAGCAGCTTGTTACAGGGGGCGAACACTGAAGCTTTCTTT.